This T cell receptor beta chain was profiled in a study of control samples from healthy donors and cancer patients. The V gene's germline CDR1 is MNHEY and CDR2 SVGAGI. With 0 bases removed from V and 3 bases from J, the gap between germline ends came to 11 bases. The CDR3 totals 15 residues. Produced via immunoSEQ multiplex PCR; TCRdb's table is partial and in-frame only. The data contain just over 150,000 clones, around nine tenths of them singletons. Sequenced input: blood. This chain uses TRBV6-5 with TRBJ1-1; D is unresolved. The sequence came from a man aged 25 to 40 in good health. The CDR3 nucleotides read TGTGCCAGCAGTTACTCAGGCCTTTGGCACACTGAAGCTTTCTTT. It encodes CASSYSGLWHTEAFF.